Following are 24 T cell receptor beta chains from one sample sequenced in a study of early T cells in non-severe SARS-CoV-2 infection. From the 5' RACE reads, TCRdb called clonotypes with MiXCR, one entry per CDR3 protein. The sample holds approximately 64,000 distinct CDR3 sequences; around 20% are singletons and the top ten take 15% to 20%. The material sequenced was whole blood, taken at baseline. The receptors were gathered from an adult who was a healthcare worker with PCR-confirmed SARS-CoV-2 infection or an uninfected control (not recorded which).

A few counts support this clonotype. J is TRBJ1-3 and V is TRBV18, with a possible D match to TRBD1 (5 bases). CDR1 and CDR2 (germline): KGHSH, LQKENI. V lost 6 bases and J lost 2, with 17 bases in between. The CDR3 has 16 residues. The chain's CDR3 is CASSGSSGATGNTIYF. The CDR3 region has the DNA TGTGCCAGCTCCGGAAGTAGTGGGGCCACTGGAAACACCATATATTTT.

The chain employs TRBV7-2 and TRBJ1-3; 7 bases fit TRBD1. The length of the CDR3 is 16 residues. In germline, CDR1 is SGHTA, CDR2 FQGNSA. The V and J ends lost 2 bases and 0 bases, in that order; junction bases with no gene match: 4. The CDR3 is CASSLYRGTSGNTIYF. In DNA, the CDR3 is TGTGCCAGCAGCTTATACAGGGGTACCTCTGGAAACACCATATATTTT. The full variable domain, with the rest looked up from reference TRBV7-2 and TRBJ1-3, is GAGVSQSPSNKVTEKGKDVELRCDPISGHTALYWYRQSLGQGLEFLIYFQGNSAPDKSGLPSDRFSAERTGGSVSTLTIQRTQQEDSAVYLCASSLYRGTSGNTIYFGEGSWLTVV.

J is TRBJ1-5 and V is TRBV12-5; a weak D match, TRBD1 (6 bases). CDR3 length equals 15 residues. CDR1 is LGHNT and CDR2 is FRNRAP in the germline V gene. Trimming took 7 bases from V and 3 from J, leaving 16 bases between them. In DNA, the CDR3 is TGTGCTAGTGTGGACAGTTATCTCGACAATCAGCCCCAGCATTTT. Encoded protein: CASVDSYLDNQPQHF. Complete variable domain (other parts from reference TRBV12-5 and TRBJ1-5): DARVTQTPRHKVTEMGQEVTMRCQPILGHNTVFWYRQTMMQGLELLAYFRNRAPLDDSGMPKDRFSAEMPDATLATLKIQPSEPRDSAVYFCASVDSYLDNQPQHFGDGTRLSIL.

The V call is TRBV27, the J call TRBJ2-7; tentative D call: TRBD2 (5 bases). This CDR3 region has 15 residues. Deletions cut 6 bases from V and 0 bases from J, with 15 bases between. Germline V lookup: CDR1 MNHEY, CDR2 SMNVEV (reference sequence). CDR3 protein: CASSRTWEPSYEQYF. The DNA for the CDR3 is TGTGCCAGCAGCCGTACCTGGGAGCCCTCCTACGAGCAGTACTTC.

J is TRBJ2-2 and V is TRBV19; 9 nucleotides match TRBD2. Germline-derived CDR1 and CDR2 are LNHDA and SQIVND (reference sequence). The CDR3 loop spans 15 amino acids. Germline trimming cut 7 bases from V and 4 bases from J; bases unmatched to any gene: 7. CDR3 nucleotides: TGTGCCAGTACCCGGACTAGCGAGGGCACCGGGGAGCTGTTTTTT. It codes for CASTRTSEGTGELFF.

The chain is built from TRBV11-2 and TRBJ2-3, with TRBD2 matching 11 bases. Germline values: CDR1 SGHAT, CDR2 FQNNGV. The CDR3 sequence is 15 residues long. Losses at the gene ends were 5 bases for V and 2 bases for J; bases not matched to a gene: 3. The CDR3 DNA reads as TGTGCCAGCAGCCCGACTAGCGGGGCCACAGATACGCAGTATTTT. It is translated as CASSPTSGATDTQYF.

This clonotype was detected a few times. This chain uses TRBV7-8 with TRBJ2-3, with D tentatively TRBD1 or TRBD2 (6 bases each). The V and J ends lost 3 bases and 2 bases respectively, with 18 bases between them. Per the germline V gene, CDR1 is SGHVS and CDR2 is FQNEAQ. This CDR3 spans 17 amino acids. The CDR3 is CASSFGQLRGDTDTQYF. CDR3 in DNA: TGTGCCAGCAGCTTCGGTCAACTTAGGGGGGACACAGATACGCAGTATTTT. Looking up the rest from reference TRBV7-8 and TRBJ2-3 gives the full variable domain: GAGVSQSPRYKVAKRGQDVALRCDPISGHVSLFWYQQALGQGPEFLTYFQNEAQLDKSGLPSDRFFAERPEGSVSTLKIQRTQQEDSAVYLCASSFGQLRGDTDTQYFGPGTRLTVL.

This chain links TRBV12-3 or TRBV12-4 with TRBJ2-7; 8 bases map to TRBD2. This CDR3 has 14 residues. The V gene end was trimmed by 3 bases and the J gene end by 5 bases; junction bases not matched to a gene: 6. CDR3 residues: CASSFGVSGDEQYF. CDR3 nucleotide sequence: TGTGCCAGCAGTTTCGGGGTTAGCGGGGACGAGCAGTACTTC.

This clonotype showed up many times. This chain connects TRBV4-1 to TRBJ2-6; D is undetermined. V lost 4 bases to trimming and J lost 4 bases, with 11 bases between them. The CDR3 totals 15 residues. In germline, CDR1 is MGHRA, CDR2 YSYEKL. CDR3 residues: CASSPRSVGANVLTF. The CDR3 DNA sequence: TGCGCCAGCAGCCCGCGGAGTGTGGGGGCCAACGTCCTGACTTTC.

This clonotype was observed at least ten times. The J gene is TRBJ2-7, the V gene TRBV6-1; 12 bases are a match to TRBD2. V lost 5 bases, J lost 6 bases, and 5 bases stayed unmatched. The germline V gene has CDR1 MNHNS and CDR2 SASEGT. The CDR3 sequence is 14 residues long. CDR3 sequence reads: CASSHTSGGREQYF. The CDR3, as DNA: TGTGCCAGCAGTCATACTAGCGGGGGGCGCGAGCAGTACTTC.

V usage is TRBV20-1 and J usage is TRBJ2-3, with TRBD1 matching over 7 bases. The germline CDR1 and CDR2 sequences are DFQATT and SNEGSKA (reference sequence). CDR3 length equals 16 residues. V shed 3 bases, J shed 4 bases, and the junction held 13 bases outside the gene matches. CDR3 nucleotide sequence: TGCAGTGCTAGGCACCAAGAAGGGGGCGCAGCAGATACGCAGTATTTT. As protein: CSARHQEGGAADTQYF.

The chain links TRBV12-3 or TRBV12-4 to TRBJ1-1; D call uncertain. The CDR3 has 13 amino acids. Trimming cost V 6 bases and J 4 bases, with 12 bases left between them. In DNA form, the CDR3 reads TGTGCCAGCAGCCCCGACGGCCCCACTGAAGCTTTCTTT. It encodes CASSPDGPTEAFF.

This clonotype has only a few counts. The genes are TRBV12-3 or TRBV12-4 and TRBJ1-6; TRBD1 is a possible D gene (5 bases). The V end was cut by 3 bases, the J end by 8 bases, with 8 bases between. The CDR3 spans 13 residues. The CDR3 spells CASSFTGDSPLHF. CDR3 DNA sequence: TGTGCCAGCAGTTTTACAGGTGATTCACCCCTCCACTTT.

This clonotype was observed a single time. The chain links TRBV2 to TRBJ2-2; D possibly corresponds to TRBD2 (5 bases). CDR1 is SNHLY and CDR2 is FYNNEI in the germline V gene. This CDR3 comprises 11 residues. Trimming took off 7 bases at V and 6 bases at J, with 6 bases between the two ends. The CDR3 spells CASIGAGELFF. The CDR3 DNA reads as TGTGCCAGCATCGGGGCCGGGGAGCTGTTTTTT.

This chain links TRBV7-2 with TRBJ1-2; maybe TRBD1 (5 bases). The V gene lost 5 bases and the J gene lost 4 bases, with 11 bases spanning the gap. The CDR3 extends over 13 amino acids. CDR1 is SGHTA and CDR2 is FQGNSA in the germline V gene. CDR3 sequence: CASSPTGGYGYTF. The CDR3 DNA reads as TGTGCCAGCAGCCCTACCGGGGGCTATGGCTACACCTTC. Using reference TRBV7-2 and TRBJ1-2 for the parts outside the CDR3, the full variable domain is GAGVSQSPSNKVTEKGKDVELRCDPISGHTALYWYRQSLGQGLEFLIYFQGNSAPDKSGLPSDRFSAERTGGSVSTLTIQRTQQEDSAVYLCASSPTGGYGYTFGSGTRLTVV.

V gene TRBV5-1 combines with J gene TRBJ2-1; TRBD2 matches at 12 bases. Germline CDR1 is SGHRS and CDR2 is YFSETQ. Trimming cost V 4 bases and J 6 bases; bases outside gene matches: 5. The CDR3 covers 15 residues. CDR3 nucleotide sequence: TGCGCCAGCAGCCCGACTAGCGGGGGACTCAATGAGCAGTTCTTC. The encoded protein is CASSPTSGGLNEQFF. The full variable domain, with the rest looked up from reference TRBV5-1 and TRBJ2-1, is KAGVTQTPRYLIKTRGQQVTLSCSPISGHRSVSWYQQTPGQGLQFLFEYFSETQRNKGNFPGRFSGRQFSNSRSEMNVSTLELGDSALYLCASSPTSGGLNEQFFGPGTRLTVL.

As for this clonotype: The junction departs from germline at one end; a sequencing error may be responsible. The rearrangement uses TRBV7-9 and TRBJ1-2; the match to TRBD1 covers 9 bases. Looked up from germline, CDR1 is SEHNR and CDR2 is FQNEAQ (reference sequence). The CDR3 loop spans 11 amino acids. Here the CDR3 DNA reads TGTGCCAGCAGCTCCGGGACAGGGATTGCCTTC. Its translation: CASSSGTGIAF.

This rearrangement joins TRBV12-3 or TRBV12-4 to TRBJ2-7; D may match TRBD1 or TRBD2 (6 bases each). V was cut by 6 bases and J by 3 bases, with 15 bases left in between. The CDR3 sequence is 14 residues long. For the CDR3, the DNA is TGTGCCAGCAGGGAATCCGGGGGCCTCTACGAGCAGTACTTC. Protein: CASRESGGLYEQYF.

The chain is built from TRBV30 and TRBJ1-1; 7 bases are shared with TRBD1. Germline loops: CDR1 GTSNPN, CDR2 SVGIG (reference sequence). V gave up 8 bases and J gave up 4 bases; unmatched junction bases: 7. The CDR3 extends over 12 amino acids. CDR3 coding DNA: TGTGCCGGCAAAGCAGGGGGCACTGAAGCTTTCTTT. Its translation: CAGKAGGTEAFF.

A few counts support this clonotype. The V call is TRBV5-1, the J call TRBJ1-1; D ambiguous. The V end lost 0 bases, the J end lost 6 bases, and 15 bases lay between the germline ends. This CDR3 comprises 15 residues. Germline V gene lookup returns CDR1 SGHRS and CDR2 YFSETQ. The chain's CDR3 is CASSLAGEGKPEAFF. As DNA, the CDR3 is TGCGCCAGCAGCTTGGCCGGGGAGGGAAAGCCTGAAGCTTTCTTT.

Many counts were recorded for this clonotype. This chain uses TRBV20-1 with TRBJ2-7; 10 nucleotides agree with TRBD2. Trimming at V came to 2 bases and at J to 6 bases, leaving 7 bases not matched to a gene. The CDR3 is made up of 14 amino acids. The germline V gene has CDR1 DFQATT and CDR2 SNEGSKA (reference sequence). DNA of the CDR3: TGCAGTGCTAGACTAGCGGGGGCTTCGGGCGAGCAGTACTTC. The encoded protein is CSARLAGASGEQYF.

The rearrangement joins TRBV29-1 to TRBJ1-5; D gene ambiguous. Germline lookup yields CDR1 SQVTM and CDR2 ANQGSEA. The CDR3 runs to 13 residues. V was clipped by 4 bases and J by 0 bases, with 7 bases between them. The CDR3 region has the DNA TGCAGCGTTGCCGAAAATAGCAATCAGCCCCAGCATTTT. Encoded protein: CSVAENSNQPQHF.

V usage is TRBV7-2 and J usage is TRBJ2-7, with 8 nucleotides matching TRBD2. CDR1 and CDR2 (germline): SGHTA, FQGNSA. V lost 5 bases, J lost 6 bases, and 9 bases stayed unmatched. The CDR3 is made up of 14 amino acids. CDR3 in DNA: TGTGCCAGCAGCCTTGGACTAGCCTTCCTCGAGCAGTACTTC. Amino acid sequence: CASSLGLAFLEQYF. Full variable domain (missing parts from reference TRBV7-2 and TRBJ2-7): GAGVSQSPSNKVTEKGKDVELRCDPISGHTALYWYRQSLGQGLEFLIYFQGNSAPDKSGLPSDRFSAERTGGSVSTLTIQRTQQEDSAVYLCASSLGLAFLEQYFGPGTRLTVT.

The chain combines TRBV5-6 with TRBJ2-3, with D uncertain. The CDR3 is made up of 11 amino acids. Deletions cut 2 bases from V and 7 bases from J, with 5 bases between. Looked up from germline, CDR1 is SGHDT and CDR2 is YYEEEE. The DNA for the CDR3 is TGTGCCAGCAGCTTTGGTAATACGCAGTATTTT. It translates to CASSFGNTQYF.